This T cell receptor (beta chain) came from a study of beta chain features in type 1 diabetes. Study-wide results and limits: The similarity of naive, central memory and Treg TCRB repertoires appeared greater among patients than among healthy donors. Patients with Type 1 diabetes showed moderately but significantly shorter TCRB CDR3s in all four CD4+ subsets. Among type 1 diabetes patients, VDJ junctions had fewer insertions and more deletions.

The CDR3 spans 16 residues. Trimming cost V 5 bases and J 9 bases; bases outside gene matches: 12. Looked up from germline, CDR1 is SGHTA and CDR2 is FQGNSA. The isolated RNA, all of it, was reverse transcribed, so expressed TCRB transcripts were what got sequenced. Here immunoSEQ multiplex PCR was the method, and the copy in TCRdb shows in-frame clones only, minus some. The table shows around 53,000 clones, with about 60% occurring only once. On this clone: Its antigen remains unknown.

The receptor was derived from a woman in her twenties or thirties with type 1 diabetes. This rearrangement joins TRBV7-2 to TRBJ2-1; 11 bases agree with TRBD2. The sequenced material came from stem cell memory CD4+ T cells from blood. The CDR3 spells CASSPRGTSGSSEQFF. The CDR3 DNA is TGTGCCAGCAGCCCACGCGGTACTAGCGGGAGCTCTGAGCAGTTCTTC.